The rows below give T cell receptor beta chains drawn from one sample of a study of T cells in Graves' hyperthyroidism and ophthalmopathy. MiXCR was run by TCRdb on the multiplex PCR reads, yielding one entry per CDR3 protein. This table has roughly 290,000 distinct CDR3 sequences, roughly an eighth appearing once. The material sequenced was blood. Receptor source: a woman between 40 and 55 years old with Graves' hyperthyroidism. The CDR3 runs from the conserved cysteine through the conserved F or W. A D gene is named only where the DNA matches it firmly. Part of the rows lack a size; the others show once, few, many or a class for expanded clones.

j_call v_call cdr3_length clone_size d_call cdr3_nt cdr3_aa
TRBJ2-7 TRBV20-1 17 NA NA TGCAGTGCTAGAGCCCCAACCGCGCGGCTCTACTCCTACGAGCAGTACTTC CSARAPTARLYSYEQYF
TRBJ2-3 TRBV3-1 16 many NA TGTGCCAGCAGCCAAGTTCAAGGGTCCGCCTTGGATACGCAGTATTTT CASSQVQGSALDTQYF
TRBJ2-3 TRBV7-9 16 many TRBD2 TGTGCCAGCAGCTTAGTAGCGGGAGGGCCGTCAGATACGCAGTATTTT CASSLVAGGPSDTQYF
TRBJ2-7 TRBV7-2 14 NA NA TGTGCCAGCAGCTTTGAGGGGATCACCTACGAGCAGTACTTC CASSFEGITYEQYF
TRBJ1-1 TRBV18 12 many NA TGTGCCAGCTCACCAACCATCCACGAGACTTTCTTT CASSPTIHETFF
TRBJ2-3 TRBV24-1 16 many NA TGTGCCACCAGTGATTTTGGCGGGAAGAGCACAGATACGCAGTATTTT CATSDFGGKSTDTQYF
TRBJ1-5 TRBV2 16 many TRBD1 TGTGCCAGCAGTCTTCAGGACAGGGTGAGCAATCAGCCCCAGCATTTT CASSLQDRVSNQPQHF
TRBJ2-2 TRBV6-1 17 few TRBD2 TGTGCCAGCAGTCCGGGACTAGATTCGCTGAACACCGGGGAGCTGTTTTTT CASSPGLDSLNTGELFF
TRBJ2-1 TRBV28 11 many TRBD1 TGTGCCAGCAGGACAGGGTACGGGCAGTTCTTC CASRTGYGQFF
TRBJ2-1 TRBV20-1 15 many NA TGCAGTGCTAGGGGGGGCAGGCGGTCCTACAATGAGCAGTTCTTC CSARGGRRSYNEQFF
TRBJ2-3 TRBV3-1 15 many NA TGTGCCAGCAGCCAGATAGTAGCGGACACAGATACGCAGTATTTT CASSQIVADTDTQYF
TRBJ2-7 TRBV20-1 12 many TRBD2 TGCAGTGCAGGGAGCGGGACGTACGAGCAGTACTTC CSAGSGTYEQYF
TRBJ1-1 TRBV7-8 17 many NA TGTGCCAGCAGCTTAGTTTTTCCTCGGGGACCGAACACTGAAGCTTTCTTT CASSLVFPRGPNTEAFF
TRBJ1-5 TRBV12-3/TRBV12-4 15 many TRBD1 TGTGCCAGCAGATCCGACAGGGAGCCCAATCAGCCCCAGCATTTT CASRSDREPNQPQHF
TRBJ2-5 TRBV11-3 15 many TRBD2 TGTGCCAGCAGCTTAGGAAGGGGGACTAGAGAGACCCAGTACTTC CASSLGRGTRETQYF
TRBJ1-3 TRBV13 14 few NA TGTGCCAGCGGAAACAGTCTCTCTGGAAACACCATATATTTT CASGNSLSGNTIYF
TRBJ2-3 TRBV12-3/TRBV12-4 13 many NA TGTGCCAGCAGTTTAGAGCGCACAGATACGCAGTATTTT CASSLERTDTQYF
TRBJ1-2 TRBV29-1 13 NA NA TGCAGCGTTGGGTCCCAGGAGGGCTATGGCTACACCTTC CSVGSQEGYGYTF
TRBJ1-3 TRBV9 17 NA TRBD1 TGTGCCAGCAGCGTAGCCCAGGGGGGGGCAGAAGGAAACACCATATATTTT CASSVAQGGAEGNTIYF
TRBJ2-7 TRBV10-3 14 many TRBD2 TGTGCCATCAGTGACCTAGCGGGATTCTACGAGCAGTACTTC CAISDLAGFYEQYF
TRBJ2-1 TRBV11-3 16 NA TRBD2 TGTGCCAGCAGCTTAGGTTTCCTAGCGGGAGACAATGAGCAGTTCTTC CASSLGFLAGDNEQFF
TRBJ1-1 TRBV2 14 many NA TGTGCCAGCAGCGCCACAGGGTTGGGAACTGAAGCTTTCTTT CASSATGLGTEAFF
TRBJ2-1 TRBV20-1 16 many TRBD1 TGCAGTGCTAGAGAACAGGGGGCACTACTTCTCGATGAGCAGTTCTTC CSAREQGALLLDEQFF
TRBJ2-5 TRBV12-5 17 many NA TGTGCTAGTGGCCCGGGGCTTCCTGGCGCCTCACAAGAGACCCAGTACTTC CASGPGLPGASQETQYF
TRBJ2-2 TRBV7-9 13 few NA TGTGCCAGCAGGACGGGAGACACCGGGGAGCTGTTTTTT CASRTGDTGELFF
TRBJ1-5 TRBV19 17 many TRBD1 TGTGCCAGTAATAATACTCCGGGACAGGGGGCTCATCAGCCCCAGCATTTT CASNNTPGQGAHQPQHF
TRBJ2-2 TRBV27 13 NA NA TGTGCCAGCAGTTTAAGGGGCGCCGGGGAGCTGTTTTTT CASSLRGAGELFF
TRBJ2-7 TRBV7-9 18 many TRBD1 TGTGCCAGCAGCTTAGGGGGACAGGGGGCTCTCCTACCCAACGAGCAGTACTTC CASSLGGQGALLPNEQYF
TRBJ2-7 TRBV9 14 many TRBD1 TGTGCCAGCAGCGTAGGCCAGGGGGCTTACGAGCAGTACTTC CASSVGQGAYEQYF
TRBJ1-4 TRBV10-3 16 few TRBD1 TGTGCCATCAGTGAAGGACAGGGGGCAGCTAATGAAGAACTGTTTTTT CAISEGQGAANEELFF
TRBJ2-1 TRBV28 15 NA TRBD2 TGTGCCAGCAGTTTATGGGGGGGGGGACTGAGGGAGCAGTTCTTC CASSLWGGGLREQFF
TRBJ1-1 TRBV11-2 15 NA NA TGTGCCAGCAGCTCCCTTACAGGTTCTCATACTGAAGCTTTCTTT CASSSLTGSHTEAFF
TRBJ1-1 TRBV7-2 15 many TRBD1 TGTGCCAGCAGCAGACAAGGGGGACAGCACACTGAAGCTTTCTTT CASSRQGGQHTEAFF
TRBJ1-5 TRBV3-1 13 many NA TGTGCCAGCAGCCACCGCGACCATCAGCCCCAGCATTTT CASSHRDHQPQHF
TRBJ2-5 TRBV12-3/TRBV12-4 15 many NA TGTGCCAGCAGTTTAGGCGGTGCGGGCCAAGAGACCCAGTACTTC CASSLGGAGQETQYF
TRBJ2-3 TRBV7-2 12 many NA TGTGCCAGCAGCTCCCCGGGTTTTACGCAGTATTTT CASSSPGFTQYF
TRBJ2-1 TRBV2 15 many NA TGTGCCAGCAGTGAGCTGACACCCTCGCGAAATGAGCAGTTCTTC CASSELTPSRNEQFF
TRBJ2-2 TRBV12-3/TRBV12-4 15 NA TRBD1 TGTGCCAGCAGGCCGGGACAGATAAACACCGGGGAGCTGTTTTTT CASRPGQINTGELFF
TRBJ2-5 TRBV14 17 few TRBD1 TGTGCCAGCAGCCAATACAGGACAGGGACGTACCAAGAGACCCAGTACTTC CASSQYRTGTYQETQYF
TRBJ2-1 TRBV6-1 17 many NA TGTGCCAGCAGTGGGCAGGGTGGCCTGACTACCTACAATGAGCAGTTCTTC CASSGQGGLTTYNEQFF
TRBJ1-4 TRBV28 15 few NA TGTGCCAGCAGTCCAGGACGGCTTCGCAGTGAAAAACTGTTTTTT CASSPGRLRSEKLFF
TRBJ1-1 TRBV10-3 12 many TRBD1 TGTGCCATCGGGGACAGGGGAACTGAAGCTTTCTTT CAIGDRGTEAFF
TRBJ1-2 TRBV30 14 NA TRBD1 TGTGCCTGGAGTCAACCAGGGGGAGAAGAAGGCTACACCTTC CAWSQPGGEEGYTF
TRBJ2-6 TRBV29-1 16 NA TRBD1 TGCAGCGAGAGACAGGGCTTGGAATCTGGGGCCAACGTCCTGACTTTC CSERQGLESGANVLTF
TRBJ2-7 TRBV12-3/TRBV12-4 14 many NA TGTGCCAGCAGCTCCCAGAGGGGCCCATACGAGCAGTACTTC CASSSQRGPYEQYF
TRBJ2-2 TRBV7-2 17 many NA TGTGCCAGCAATCTGCCCGCGACTACAAGTAGGACCGGGGAGCTGTTTTTT CASNLPATTSRTGELFF
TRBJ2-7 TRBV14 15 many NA TGTGCCAGCAGCCAACAGGGCGGATACTCCTACGAGCAGTACTTC CASSQQGGYSYEQYF
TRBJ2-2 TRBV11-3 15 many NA TGTGCCAGCAGCTTGCCACCCGCCTCCACCGGGGAGCTGTTTTTT CASSLPPASTGELFF
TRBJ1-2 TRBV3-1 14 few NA TGTGCCAGCAGCCGCGGTGGGGACCTGGGAGGCTACACCTTC CASSRGGDLGGYTF
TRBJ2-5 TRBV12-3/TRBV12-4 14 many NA TGTGCCAGCAGTTTAAATGCAGGGTCAGGGACCCAGTACTTC CASSLNAGSGTQYF
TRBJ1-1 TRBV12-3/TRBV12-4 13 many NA TGTGCCAGCAGTTTACAGGGAAACACTGAAGCTTTCTTT CASSLQGNTEAFF
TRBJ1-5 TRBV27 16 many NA TGTGCCAGCAGTTTATCCGGCACACCTTTCAATCAGCCCCAGCATTTT CASSLSGTPFNQPQHF
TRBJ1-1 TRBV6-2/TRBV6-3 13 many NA TGTGCCAGCAGTTACTCTTCCCTTCCTGAAGCTTTCTTT CASSYSSLPEAFF
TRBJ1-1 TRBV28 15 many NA TGTGCCAGCACCCCCACGACAGTATTGAACACTGAAGCTTTCTTT CASTPTTVLNTEAFF
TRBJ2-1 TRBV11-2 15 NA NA TGTGCCAGCAGCTTAGATCCTAGGTCCTACAATGAGCAGTTCTTC CASSLDPRSYNEQFF
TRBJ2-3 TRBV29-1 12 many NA TGCAGCGCGGAATCAGGGGCTGATACGCAGTATTTT CSAESGADTQYF
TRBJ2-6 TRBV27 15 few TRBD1 TGTGCCAGCAGTTTTAGGGGGCCAGGGGCCAACGTCCTGACTTTC CASSFRGPGANVLTF
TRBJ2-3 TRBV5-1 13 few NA TGCGCCAGCAGCTGGGCCACTGGGGATACGCAGTATTTT CASSWATGDTQYF
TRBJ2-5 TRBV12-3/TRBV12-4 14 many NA TGTGCCAGCAGTTTGTTCAGGGGCGGAGAGACCCAGTACTTC CASSLFRGGETQYF
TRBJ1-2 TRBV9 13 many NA TGTGCCAGCAGCGTTACTGGGGCCTATGGCTACACCTTC CASSVTGAYGYTF